Below are 26 T cell receptor beta chains sequenced from a single sample in a study of T cells in Graves' hyperthyroidism and ophthalmopathy. TCR beta CDR3 sequences were amplified from RNA transcripts. Initially, a first-round RT-PCR of the TCR CDR3 employed the HTBI primer set. In TCRdb, the multiplex PCR reads were re-called with MiXCR into one record per CDR3 protein. The table lists 700,000 to 850,000 distinct CDR3 sequences, roughly a third of them singletons. Sample: blood. All receptors come from a woman in her thirties or forties with Graves' hyperthyroidism.

This chain uses TRBV10-3 with TRBJ2-2; 9 nucleotides agree with TRBD1. After removal of 4 bases from V and 7 bases from J, the junction contained 4 bases not matched to a gene. The CDR3 is made up of 14 amino acids. The V gene's germline CDR1 is ENHRY and CDR2 SYGVKD. The CDR3 coding sequence is TGTGCCATCAGTGCCCGGGACAGGGACGGGGAGCTGTTTTTT. Translating gives CAISARDRDGELFF.

This chain connects TRBV19 to TRBJ1-2, with 10 bases aligning to TRBD1. V lost 9 bases, J lost 3 bases, and 10 bases stayed unmatched. Germline CDR1 and CDR2: LNHDA and SQIVND (reference sequence). The CDR3 is 15 residues long. CDR3 nucleotide sequence: TGTGCCAGCAGCCCCGATGGGACAGGGGACTATGGCTACACCTTC. As protein: CASSPDGTGDYGYTF.

CDR3 loop: CASRTRDKGPLWPQHF. The CDR3 DNA is TGTGCCAGCAGGACCCGGGACAAGGGCCCATTGTGGCCCCAGCATTTT. The chain carries TRBV6-4 and TRBJ1-5; D may be TRBD1 (6 bases). Germline CDR1 reads MRHNA; CDR2 reads SNTAGT. The length of the CDR3 is 16 residues. The V gene lost 6 bases and the J gene lost 9 bases, with 24 bases spanning the gap.

This clonotype came up many times. The V and J genes are TRBV13 and TRBJ2-7, with 10 bases matching TRBD2. Germline-derived CDR1 and CDR2 are PRHDT and FYEKMQ (reference sequence). The V gene end was trimmed by 4 bases and the J gene end by 2 bases; junction bases not matched to a gene: 5. CDR3 length: 15 amino acids. In nucleotides, the CDR3 is TGTGCCAGCAGCTCCCAGCGGGAGGGTACCTACGAGCAGTACTTC. The encoded protein is CASSSQREGTYEQYF.

This clonotype was counted many times. The CDR3 DNA sequence: TGCAGCGTTGAAAGGGAGGGTGACACCGGGGAGCTGTTTTTT. Translating it yields CSVEREGDTGELFF. The rearrangement links TRBV29-1 to TRBJ2-2, with 7 bases identical to TRBD2. Germline V gene lookup returns CDR1 SQVTM and CDR2 ANQGSEA. The CDR3 is 14 residues long. Germline trimming cut 2 bases from V and 3 bases from J; bases unmatched to any gene: 3.

This clonotype has ten or more counts. The chain carries TRBV12-3 or TRBV12-4 and TRBJ1-3; 10 bases are a match to TRBD1. CDR3 length equals 15 residues. The V gene end was trimmed by 3 bases and the J gene end by 7 bases; junction bases not matched to a gene: 6. The CDR3 bases are TGTGCCAGCAGTTTCGGGACAGGGGAACGGAACACCATATATTTT. This encodes CASSFGTGERNTIYF.

This clonotype was seen ten or more times. The chain has TRBV9 and TRBJ1-3, with 10 positions matching TRBD1. CDR3 length: 18 amino acids. Per germline, CDR1 SGDLS and CDR2 YYNGEE. With V trimmed by 0 bases and J by 2 bases, 8 bases remained unmatched. In DNA, the CDR3 is TGTGCCAGCAGCGTAGGGAGGGGACAGGGGATGGCTGGAAACACCATATATTTT. It yields the protein CASSVGRGQGMAGNTIYF.

This clonotype was recorded a few times. J is TRBJ1-2 and V is TRBV20-1; weak D call: TRBD1 (6 bases). The V and J ends lost 4 bases and 4 bases respectively, with 16 bases between them. The length of the CDR3 is 14 residues. Germline CDR1 is DFQATT and CDR2 is SNEGSKA (reference sequence). DNA of the CDR3: TGCAGTGCTAACCGAGGGGGGGCGCTCTATGGCTACACCTTC. Its protein is CSANRGGALYGYTF.

This clonotype turned up a few times. The chain combines TRBV6-5 with TRBJ1-6, with D perhaps TRBD1 (5 bases). Germline values: CDR1 MNHEY, CDR2 SVGAGI. The CDR3 is 12 amino acids. With 5 bases removed from V and 14 bases from J, the gap between germline ends came to 13 bases. The CDR3 is CASSNAGTALHF. DNA for the CDR3: TGTGCCAGCAGTAATGCCGGGACGGCCCTCCACTTT.

This clonotype was picked up a small number of times. The chain combines TRBV6-2 or TRBV6-3 with TRBJ1-5, with a weak D call TRBD1 (5 bases). Trimming took off 7 bases at V and 5 bases at J, with 9 bases between the two ends. Germline V gives CDR1 MNHEY, CDR2 SVGEGT. The CDR3 extends over 12 amino acids. CDR3 nucleotide sequence: TGTGCCAGCACCAAGGGACATCAGCCCCAGCATTTT. It is translated as CASTKGHQPQHF.

The chain links TRBV6-5 to TRBJ2-2; no clear D gene. Germline CDR1 reads MNHEY; CDR2 reads SVGAGI. The CDR3 has 14 amino acids. Deletions cut 5 bases from V and 7 bases from J, with 14 bases between. The CDR3 DNA sequence: TGTGCCAGCAGTATGGTACGAGATCTCGGGGAGCTGTTTTTT. It translates to CASSMVRDLGELFF.

A few counts support this clonotype. J is TRBJ1-2 and V is TRBV7-9, with TRBD1 as a possible D gene (5 bases). Trimming pared 5 bases from V and 4 bases from J, leaving 17 bases between. The CDR3 has 15 residues. Germline V gene lookup returns CDR1 SEHNR and CDR2 FQNEAQ (reference sequence). The CDR3 region has the DNA TGTGCCAGCAGCACCGGGACCGGACTCTCCTATGGCTACACCTTC. Translating it yields CASSTGTGLSYGYTF.

This clonotype came up many times. This chain joins TRBV7-2 and TRBJ2-5; 9 bases fit TRBD1. The CDR3 runs to 16 residues. Per germline, CDR1 SGHTA and CDR2 FQGNSA. The V and J ends lost 5 bases and 5 bases, in that order; junction bases with no gene match: 12. CDR3 sequence: CASSPGGTGLGETQYF. The CDR3 DNA follows: TGTGCCAGCAGCCCAGGAGGGACAGGGTTGGGGGAGACCCAGTACTTC. The whole variable domain, filled in from reference TRBV7-2 and TRBJ2-5, reads GAGVSQSPSNKVTEKGKDVELRCDPISGHTALYWYRQSLGQGLEFLIYFQGNSAPDKSGLPSDRFSAERTGGSVSTLTIQRTQQEDSAVYLCASSPGGTGLGETQYFGPGTRLLVL.

This clonotype showed up many times. The chain joins TRBV12-3 or TRBV12-4 to TRBJ1-6; tentatively, D is TRBD1 (6 bases). The CDR3 loop spans 13 amino acids. The V end was cut by 3 bases, the J end by 14 bases, with 14 bases between. The CDR3 here is CASSFIQGKSLHF. The CDR3 DNA sequence: TGTGCCAGCAGTTTTATTCAGGGGAAGTCCCTCCACTTT.

This clonotype has only a few counts. The chain carries TRBV7-2 and TRBJ2-5; D might be TRBD1 (6 bases). This CDR3 spans 15 amino acids. The V and J ends lost 5 bases and 2 bases respectively, with 15 bases between them. In germline, CDR1 is SGHTA, CDR2 FQGNSA. In DNA, the CDR3 is TGTGCCAGCAGCCCAAACGACAGGATGCAAGAGACCCAGTACTTC. This translates into CASSPNDRMQETQYF.

At least ten counts were recorded for this clonotype. V and J are TRBV29-1 and TRBJ2-5, with TRBD1 identical over 9 bases. The germline V gene has CDR1 SQVTM and CDR2 ANQGSEA. The trim removed 1 base at V and 5 bases at J, leaving 8 bases unmatched. This CDR3 region has 15 residues. The DNA for the CDR3 is TGCAGCGTTGAAGTACGGGGACAGGGTTTCGAGACCCAGTACTTC. Translating it yields CSVEVRGQGFETQYF.

There are many counts of this clonotype. One junction end does not reproduce the germline sequence, and a read error may be involved. The chain recombines TRBV7-7 with TRBJ2-5, with D tentatively TRBD1 or TRBD2 (6 bases each). The germline V gene encodes CDR1 SSHAT and CDR2 FNYEAQ (reference sequence). The CDR3 is 16 residues long. Here the CDR3 DNA reads TGTGCTAGCAGCTTAGAGGGATCGGGGGCCCGAGAGACCCAGTACTTC. Protein: CASSLEGSGARETQYF. The variable domain in full, with the rest retrieved from reference TRBV7-7 and TRBJ2-5, is GAGVSQSPRYKVTKRGQDVTLRCDPISSHATLYWYQQALGQGPEFLTYFNYEAQPDKSGLPSDRFSAERPEGSISTLTIQRTEQRDSAMYRCASSLEGSGARETQYFGPGTRLLVL.

The chain couples TRBV10-3 to TRBJ2-7, with 9 bases identical to TRBD2. The CDR3 length is 14 residues. Germline V gene sequence: CDR1 ENHRY, CDR2 SYGVKD. V dropped 11 bases and J dropped 3; count of bases not matched to a gene: 11. This CDR3 is CASAGTSPIYEQYF. Written as DNA, the CDR3 is TGTGCCTCTGCCGGGACTAGCCCCATCTACGAGCAGTACTTC.

Turning to this clonotype: Relative to the germline gene, one junction end is altered; a read error may explain this. The chain recombines TRBV25-1 with TRBJ1-5; D is unclear. Per the germline V gene, CDR1 is MGHDK and CDR2 is SYGVNS. The CDR3 is made up of 17 amino acids. This CDR3 reads CASRTKGTAHSNPPQHF. The DNA for the CDR3 is TGTGCCAGCAGGACCAAAGGTACCGCGCATAGCAATCCGCCCCAGCATTTT.

With respect to this clonotype: One end of the junction varies from germline; a read error may be responsible. The gene calls are TRBV24-1 and TRBJ1-1; no firm D call. The CDR3 is 14 residues long. Germline V gives CDR1 KGHDR, CDR2 SFDVKD. The CDR3 DNA reads TGTGCCAACAGTTTTAAGCCGGGAAGGACTGAAGCTTTCTTT. This gives the protein CANSFKPGRTEAFF.

The chain links TRBV7-3 to TRBJ2-3; 7 bases match TRBD2. This CDR3 comprises 15 residues. CDR1 is SGHTA and CDR2 is FQGTGA in the germline V gene. V lost 5 bases and J lost 6; bases outside the gene matches: 11. The CDR3 loop is CASSQFSGSGDTQYF. The CDR3, as DNA: TGTGCCAGCAGCCAATTTAGCGGGTCAGGGGATACGCAGTATTTT.

This CDR3 reads CASSFKVSTEAFF. CDR3 bases: TGTGCCAGCAGCTTCAAGGTGAGCACTGAAGCTTTCTTT. This chain joins TRBV11-3 and TRBJ1-1; D unresolved. This CDR3 is built from 13 residues. Trimming cost V 3 bases and J 4 bases, with 9 bases left between them. Germline V gene lookup returns CDR1 SGHNT and CDR2 YENEEA.

This clonotype was observed a few times. The rearrangement joins TRBV5-1 to TRBJ1-1; D unclear. CDR3 length equals 14 residues. CDR1 and CDR2 from the germline V gene are SGHRS and YFSETQ. Between the trimmed V and J ends, which lost 5 bases and 4 bases, there was a span of 15 bases. The CDR3 region is CASSGWNPGTEAFF. The CDR3 nucleotides read TGCGCCAGCAGTGGTTGGAACCCTGGCACTGAAGCTTTCTTT.

This clonotype was picked up many times. The chain has TRBV12-3 or TRBV12-4 and TRBJ1-2; 7 nucleotides align to TRBD1. The CDR3 contains 11 residues. V was pared by 5 bases and J by 7 bases, with 1 base of the junction left unmatched. The DNA for the CDR3 is TGTGCCAGCAGTCGGGACAGTGGCTACACCTTC. Translation: CASSRDSGYTF.

The CDR3 protein is CSLGDLGAEQYF. CDR3 in DNA: TGCAGCTTGGGGGACCTGGGGGCCGAGCAGTACTTC. The rearrangement links TRBV29-1 to TRBJ2-7; D may be TRBD1 (6 bases). The CDR3 is made up of 12 amino acids. V lost 8 bases to trimming and J lost 6 bases, with 17 bases between them. Germline V gene sequence: CDR1 SQVTM, CDR2 ANQGSEA.

This clonotype occurred once. The V call is TRBV7-9, the J call TRBJ2-7; TRBD1 agrees at 8 bases. Germline V CDR1 and CDR2: SEHNR, FQNEAQ (reference sequence). V lost 5 bases to trimming and J lost 4 bases; unmatched junction nucleotides: 10. This CDR3 region has 15 residues. This CDR3 is CASSLKGQAEYEQYF. CDR3 nucleotides: TGTGCCAGCAGCCTGAAGGGACAGGCCGAGTACGAGCAGTACTTC.